The 15 T cell receptor beta chains in this list originate from one sample, sequenced in a study of blood T cell repertoires in COVID-19. The data were produced by immunoSEQ multiplex PCR, yet TCRdb's version contains in-frame clones alone and is incomplete. The sample has approximately 71,000 clones; approximately 85% are singletons. Material for sequencing was peripheral blood. These receptors were collected from a human donor in a cohort sampled during active COVID-19.

V and J are TRBV5-1 and TRBJ2-1; 9 bases are a match to TRBD2. V shed 2 bases, J shed 0 bases, and the junction held 9 bases outside the gene matches. Germline CDR1 reads SGHRS; CDR2 reads YFSETQ. The CDR3 runs 18 residues. The chain's CDR3 is CASSFRLAGRSSYNEQFF. The CDR3 bases are TGCGCCAGCAGCTTTCGTCTAGCGGGACGTAGCTCCTACAATGAGCAGTTCTTC.

The chain's CDR3 is CASSLDSGGIQYF. Here the CDR3 DNA reads TGTGCCAGCAGCTTAGACTCCGGAGGCATTCAGTACTTC. The chain joins TRBV7-8 to TRBJ2-4, with D maybe TRBD2 (5 bases). Trimming pared 1 base from V and 9 bases from J, leaving 10 bases between. The germline V gene has CDR1 SGHVS and CDR2 FQNEAQ. The CDR3 sequence is 13 residues long.

CDR3 residues: CASSGLADNTGELFF. CDR3 DNA: TGTGCCAGCAGTGGACTAGCGGACAACACCGGGGAGCTGTTTTTT. The chain joins TRBV2 to TRBJ2-2; 9 nucleotides agree with TRBD2. Germline lookup yields CDR1 SNHLY and CDR2 FYNNEI. V trimming: 4 bases; J trimming: 2 bases; junction bases outside the gene matches: 2. The CDR3 sequence is 15 residues long.

This chain joins TRBV2 and TRBJ1-5; 7 bases match TRBD1. Germline V gene lookup returns CDR1 SNHLY and CDR2 FYNNEI. The CDR3 consists of 15 residues. Losses at the gene ends were 7 bases for V and 2 bases for J; bases not matched to a gene: 8. CDR3 protein: CASTNDREGNQPQHF. DNA for the CDR3: TGTGCCAGCACCAACGACAGGGAGGGCAATCAGCCCCAGCATTTT.

V is TRBV10-2 and J is TRBJ2-3; 8 nucleotides match TRBD2. Trimming removed 2 bases from V and 0 bases from J; junction bases left unmatched: 7. This CDR3 is 17 amino acids long. Germline assignment: CDR1 WSHSY and CDR2 SAAADI. The CDR3 DNA reads TGCGCCAGCAGTGAGGCCCGGGCTAGCGGGAGCACAGATACGCAGTATTTT. This codes for CASSEARASGSTDTQYF.

The gene calls are TRBV4-2 and TRBJ2-7; D may be TRBD1 (6 bases). V shed 4 bases and J shed 5 bases, with 12 bases lying between them. The germline V gene encodes CDR1 LGHNA and CDR2 YNFKEQ. The CDR3 runs 13 residues. Here the CDR3 DNA reads TGTGCCAGCAGCCTCATTCCAGGGGACGAGCAGTACTTC. It codes for CASSLIPGDEQYF.

The rearrangement uses TRBV9 and TRBJ2-2; perhaps TRBD1 as D (6 bases). The CDR3 has 15 residues. The V and J ends lost 0 bases and 2 bases respectively, with 8 bases between them. Germline lookup yields CDR1 SGDLS and CDR2 YYNGEE. The CDR3 DNA is TGTGCCAGCAGCGTAGTAGGGGGAAACACCGGGGAGCTGTTTTTT. It translates to CASSVVGGNTGELFF.

Remarks on this clone: Mismatch with germline at one junction end may stem from a read error. The rearrangement uses TRBV11-2 and TRBJ2-3; the D gene is possibly TRBD1 (5 bases). The germline V gene encodes CDR1 SGHAT and CDR2 FQNNGV. This CDR3 has 15 residues. The CDR3 sequence: CASSSATAMTVTQYF. Written as DNA, the CDR3 is TGTGCCAGCAGCTCTGCGACAGCTATGACAGTTACGCAGTATTTT. Full variable domain (outside the CDR3, taken from reference TRBV11-2 and TRBJ2-3): EAGVAQSPRYKIIEKRQSVAFWCNPISGHATLYWYQQILGQGPKLLIQFQNNGVVDDSQLPKDRFSAERLKGVDSTLKIQPAKLEDSAVYLCASSSATAMTVTQYFGPGTRLTVL.

This clone appeared once. V gene TRBV19 combines with J gene TRBJ2-2; a weak D match, TRBD2 (6 bases). The CDR3 consists of 16 residues. Trimming stripped 0 bases from V and 6 bases from J, with 14 bases between. Germline lookup yields CDR1 LNHDA and CDR2 SQIVND (reference sequence). The CDR3 here is CASSIEMGLDAGELFF. CDR3 DNA sequence: TGTGCCAGTAGTATAGAGATGGGACTGGACGCCGGGGAGCTGTTTTTT.

The rearrangement joins TRBV2 to TRBJ2-4, with 7 positions matching TRBD1. V was clipped by 5 bases and J by 0 bases; unmatched bases: 7. CDR3 length: 16 amino acids. CDR1 SNHLY and CDR2 FYNNEI come from the germline V gene. CDR3 in amino acids: CASSSRQGTAKNIQYF. The CDR3 DNA follows: TGTGCCAGCAGTTCTCGACAGGGAACAGCCAAAAACATTCAGTACTTC.

The chain carries TRBV7-9 and TRBJ2-7; D might be TRBD2 (5 bases). The CDR3 is 14 residues long. Trimming removed 1 base from V and 2 bases from J, with 9 bases in between. Germline assignment: CDR1 SEHNR and CDR2 FQNEAQ (reference sequence). CDR3 DNA sequence: TGTGCCAGCAGCTTAGATGTGAGGGCCTACGAGCAGTACTTC. Translating it yields CASSLDVRAYEQYF. The complete variable domain, with remaining parts taken from reference TRBV7-9 and TRBJ2-7, reads DTGVSQNPRHKITKRGQNVTFRCDPISEHNRLYWYRQTLGQGPEFLTYFQNEAQLEKSRLLSDRFSAERPKGSFSTLEIQRTEQGDSAMYLCASSLDVRAYEQYFGPGTRLTVT.

The chain uses TRBV19 and TRBJ1-4, with TRBD1 identical over 9 bases. V dropped 5 bases and J dropped 4; count of bases not matched to a gene: 2. The germline CDR1 and CDR2 sequences are LNHDA and SQIVND (reference sequence). The CDR3 is 14 amino acids. The chain's CDR3 is CASSLGQGNEKLFF. The CDR3 nucleotides read TGTGCCAGTAGTTTGGGACAGGGTAATGAAAAACTGTTTTTT.

V is TRBV5-1 and J is TRBJ1-2; TRBD1 is a possible D gene (5 bases). V lost 0 bases, J lost 3 bases, and 6 bases lay in between. Per the germline V gene, CDR1 is SGHRS and CDR2 is YFSETQ. This CDR3 comprises 13 residues. CDR3 nucleotide sequence: TGCGCCAGCAGCTTGGGACAGTACTATGGCTACACCTTC. This gives the protein CASSLGQYYGYTF.

The chain couples TRBV18 to TRBJ1-4; 7 bases are a match to TRBD1. V gave up 4 bases and J gave up 4 bases; unmatched junction bases: 3. Germline lookup yields CDR1 KGHSH and CDR2 LQKENI. This CDR3 contains 14 residues. CDR3 nucleotides: TGTGCCAGCTCACTCAGGGGGAATAATGAAAAACTGTTTTTT. It yields the protein CASSLRGNNEKLFF.

The chain's CDR3 is CAGKNGGTGDSYEQYF. The CDR3 DNA reads as TGTGCCGGGAAGAATGGCGGGACAGGGGATAGCTACGAGCAGTACTTC. The rearrangement joins TRBV30 to TRBJ2-7; 10 bases match TRBD1. V gave up 8 bases and J gave up 3 bases; unmatched junction bases: 16. Germline CDR1 reads GTSNPN; CDR2 reads SVGIG (reference sequence). The CDR3 extends over 16 amino acids. The full variable domain, rest sourced from reference TRBV30 and TRBJ2-7, is SQTIHQWPATLVQPVGSPLSLECTVEGTSNPNLYWYRQAAGRGLQLLFYSVGIGQISSEVPQNLSASRPQDRQFILSSKKLLLSDSGFYLCAGKNGGTGDSYEQYFGPGTRLTVT.